This passage covers 19 T cell receptor beta chains from one sample sequenced in a study of molecular identifiers for immune sequencing clone quantification. TCRdb independently ran MiXCR on the PCR reads; one entry per CDR3 protein. The sample lists some 650,000 distinct CDR3 sequences, 15% to 20% seen once, with 0.85% in the top ten. Sequencing was done on a sample of naive CD8+ T cells from blood, with Jurkat cell RNA spiked in. The subset denotes: FACS-sorted CD8+CD4-CCR7+CD45RA+ naive T cells. All receptors derive from a human donor in good health. Some libraries in this study had Jurkat cell RNA spiked in.

This clonotype showed up many times. The V call is TRBV9, the J call TRBJ2-7; the D is unclear. This CDR3 is 15 amino acids long. Germline values: CDR1 SGDLS, CDR2 YYNGEE. With 4 bases removed from V and 1 base from J, the gap between germline ends came to 15 bases. The DNA for the CDR3 is TGTGCCAGCAGCCCGACGGGCCTAGTTTCCTACGAGCAGTACTTC. Translation: CASSPTGLVSYEQYF.

The V call is TRBV4-1, the J call TRBJ2-1; a possible D gene is TRBD2 (6 bases). This CDR3 is 14 amino acids long. Trimming took 0 bases from V and 6 from J, leaving 9 bases between them. Germline-derived CDR1 and CDR2 are MGHRA and YSYEKL. For the CDR3, the DNA is TGCGCCAGCAGCCAAGAAGGTAGCGGCAATGAGCAGTTCTTC. Its protein is CASSQEGSGNEQFF.

This clonotype was found many times. The V gene is TRBV7-9, the J gene TRBJ1-1, with 9 bases that match TRBD1. Per the germline V gene, CDR1 is SEHNR and CDR2 is FQNEAQ (reference sequence). After removal of 5 bases from V and 6 bases from J, the junction contained 7 bases not matched to a gene. CDR3 length equals 14 residues. In DNA, the CDR3 is TGTGCCAGCAGCATAACAGGGGGCGCTTCTGAAGCTTTCTTT. It encodes CASSITGGASEAFF.

The rearrangement joins TRBV27 to TRBJ2-7, with 8 positions matching TRBD1. The CDR3 length is 15 residues. The germline V gene has CDR1 MNHEY and CDR2 SMNVEV (reference sequence). V gave up 6 bases and J gave up 2 bases; unmatched junction bases: 9. The chain's CDR3 is CASSLTGVPTYEQYF. In DNA, the CDR3 is TGTGCCAGCAGCTTGACAGGGGTCCCAACCTACGAGCAGTACTTC.

This clonotype was found many times. The V call is TRBV20-1, the J call TRBJ2-7, with D maybe TRBD1 (5 bases). The CDR3 sequence is 14 residues long. Germline CDR1 and CDR2: DFQATT and SNEGSKA (reference sequence). Trimming removed 3 bases from V and 3 bases from J, with 15 bases in between. This CDR3 is CSASETVYLYEQYF. CDR3 nucleotide sequence: TGCAGTGCTAGTGAGACAGTGTACCTCTACGAGCAGTACTTC.

This clonotype showed up just a few times. It may be a read error: a sequence one base away is much more abundant. The chain couples TRBV2 to TRBJ2-4; D gene ambiguous. Germline assignment: CDR1 SNHLY and CDR2 FYNNEI. CDR3 length: 12 amino acids. CDR3 sequence reads: CASSEGTPPQHF. The DNA of the CDR3 is TGTGCCAGCAGTGAAGGAACGCCGCCCCAGCACTTC. Using reference TRBV2 and TRBJ2-4 for the parts outside the CDR3, the full variable domain is EPEVTQTPSHQVTQMGQEVILRCVPISNHLYFYWYRQILGQKVEFLVSFYNNEISEKSEIFDDQFSVERPDGSNFTLKIRSTKLEDSAMYFCASSEGTPPQHFGAGTRLSVL.

This clonotype was recorded many times. The CDR3 sequence is CASSLGTAIAKNIQYF. CDR3 DNA: TGTGCCAGCAGTCTTGGGACAGCTATAGCCAAAAACATTCAGTACTTC. This rearrangement joins TRBV27 to TRBJ2-4, with 7 positions matching TRBD1. The CDR3 length is 16 residues. V lost 5 bases and J lost 0; bases outside the gene matches: 7. The germline V gene has CDR1 MNHEY and CDR2 SMNVEV (reference sequence).

Concerning this clonotype itself: This may stem from a read error, because a much larger clone lies one nucleotide away. The J gene is TRBJ2-3, the V gene TRBV12-3 or TRBV12-4; maybe TRBD1 (6 bases). The CDR3 contains 14 residues. V was clipped by 10 bases and J by 2 bases, with 16 bases between them. The CDR3 protein is CANTSGQLTDTQYF. For the CDR3, the DNA is TGTGCCAACACCTCGGGACAACTCACAGATACGCAGTATTTT.

This clonotype was recorded at least ten times. The V gene is TRBV19, the J gene TRBJ2-2, with D possibly TRBD2 on 5 matching bases. The V and J ends lost 6 bases and 4 bases respectively, with 9 bases between them. Germline loops: CDR1 LNHDA, CDR2 SQIVND (reference sequence). CDR3 length: 13 residues. The CDR3 spells CASRFGVTGELFF. The DNA of the CDR3 is TGTGCCAGTAGGTTCGGGGTCACCGGGGAGCTGTTTTTT. Full variable domain (missing parts from reference TRBV19 and TRBJ2-2): DGGITQSPKYLFRKEGQNVTLSCEQNLNHDAMYWYRQDPGQGLRLIYYSQIVNDFQKGDIAEGYSVSREKKESFPLTVTSAQKNPTAFYLCASRFGVTGELFFGEGSRLTVL.

A remark on this clonotype: This could be a read error, since a much larger clone is one nucleotide away. This chain connects TRBV4-1 to TRBJ2-7; 12 nucleotides line up with TRBD1. Per germline, CDR1 MGHRA and CDR2 YSYEKL. Trimming took 0 bases from V and 9 from J; bases not matched to a gene: 6. This CDR3 contains 15 residues. The CDR3, as DNA: TGCGCCAGCAGCCAAGAATCTGGGACAGGGGGCGGGCAGTACTTC. Translation gives CASSQESGTGGGQYF.

Ten or more counts support this clonotype. The rearrangement links TRBV7-9 to TRBJ1-1; D is perhaps TRBD1 (5 bases). The CDR3 has 14 residues. Per the germline V gene, CDR1 is SEHNR and CDR2 is FQNEAQ (reference sequence). V gave up 4 bases and J gave up 2 bases, with 11 bases separating them. CDR3 nucleotides: TGTGCCAGCAGCTGGCGACAGACTAACACTGAAGCTTTCTTT. It encodes CASSWRQTNTEAFF.

The sample holds a few counts of this clonotype. The rearrangement joins TRBV30 to TRBJ1-3; the D gene is possibly TRBD1 (5 bases). Germline assignment: CDR1 GTSNPN and CDR2 SVGIG (reference sequence). Trimming shortened V by 2 bases and J by 0 bases, and 17 bases separated the two germline ends. The CDR3 consists of 17 residues. The CDR3 is CAWSTTPQALSGNTIYF. The CDR3 DNA reads TGTGCCTGGAGTACGACACCACAGGCACTCTCTGGAAACACCATATATTTT.

The rearrangement links TRBV7-2 to TRBJ2-7; 11 nucleotides align to TRBD2. The CDR3 sequence is 15 residues long. Trimming removed 4 bases from V and 2 bases from J; junction bases left unmatched: 4. From germline, CDR1 is SGHTA and CDR2 FQGNSA. CDR3 protein: CASSWGLAATYEQYF. In DNA form, the CDR3 reads TGTGCCAGCAGCTGGGGACTAGCGGCGACCTACGAGCAGTACTTC.

The J gene is TRBJ2-5, the V gene TRBV7-9; the D call may be TRBD1 or TRBD2 (5 bases each). This CDR3 is built from 19 residues. Germline V gene sequence: CDR1 SEHNR, CDR2 FQNEAQ (reference sequence). The V end lost 5 bases, the J end lost 5 bases, and 30 bases lay between the germline ends. In DNA, the CDR3 is TGTGCCAGCAGCGATCCTAACAACGGGGCCAAGGGGTGGGGGGAGACCCAGTACTTC. It yields the protein CASSDPNNGAKGWGETQYF.

This clonotype was observed at least ten times. This sequence joins TRBV19 and TRBJ1-1; D is unclear. Trimming removed 7 bases from V and 3 bases from J, with 12 bases in between. This CDR3 is 13 amino acids long. The germline gives CDR1 LNHDA, CDR2 SQIVND (reference sequence). The CDR3 region is CASTQYDDTEAFF. CDR3 nucleotides: TGTGCCAGTACCCAGTACGACGACACTGAAGCTTTCTTT.

This clonotype was observed a few times. This chain uses TRBV6-5 with TRBJ2-7; TRBD2 matches 8 bases. The CDR3 has 13 residues. V lost 6 bases, J lost 3 bases, and 4 bases stayed unmatched. CDR1 MNHEY and CDR2 SVGAGI come from the germline V gene. The CDR3 sequence is CASRSGLVYEQYF. As DNA, the CDR3 is TGTGCCAGCAGATCGGGACTAGTCTACGAGCAGTACTTC.

This clonotype showed up just a few times. The CDR3 DNA is TGTGCCAGCAGCTCCCGGACCGCCGCCTACGAGCAGTACTTC. It translates to CASSSRTAAYEQYF. This sequence joins TRBV21-1 and TRBJ2-7; the D call of TRBD1 is as the table states it, not checked on the DNA. TRBV21-1 is an annotated pseudogene. This CDR3 has 14 amino acids.

This chain uses TRBV5-6 with TRBJ2-1; 11 positions agree with TRBD2. This CDR3 region has 14 residues. The V and J ends lost 4 bases and 8 bases, in that order; junction bases with no gene match: 5. In germline, CDR1 is SGHDT, CDR2 YYEEEE. This CDR3 reads CASSPGLADDEQFF. CDR3 sequence (DNA): TGTGCCAGCAGCCCGGGACTAGCGGACGATGAGCAGTTCTTC.

This clonotype was seen ten or more times. V gene TRBV6-2 or TRBV6-3 combines with J gene TRBJ2-2; a possible D gene is TRBD2 (6 bases). Per germline, CDR1 MNHEY and CDR2 SVGEGT. Trimming took 11 bases from V and 1 from J, leaving 17 bases between them. This CDR3 is 15 amino acids long. CDR3 in amino acids: CAGGTLPLNTGELFF. CDR3 coding DNA: TGTGCCGGGGGGACTCTCCCTTTGAACACCGGGGAGCTGTTTTTT.